The rows below give T cell receptor beta chains drawn from one sample of a study of regulatory T cells in long-lasting Graves disease. TCRdb redid the calling of the multiplex PCR reads with MiXCR, one entry per CDR3 protein. Among more than 450,000 distinct CDR3 sequences listed, around 15% were seen once. The data were also submitted as part of a second study, on T cells in Graves' hyperthyroidism and ophthalmopathy.

The source material was peripheral blood mononuclear cells (PBMCs), sampled at new diagnosis, from a patient treated with antithyroid drugs. The receptor source for this set is a man between 40 and 49 years old with Graves disease. The conserved cysteine and the conserved F or W are not part of the CDR3 here. Only part of the rows carry a size: once, few, many, or a class if the clone is expanded.

abundance,v_gene,j_gene,CDR3aa
many,TRBV11-2,TRBJ2-3,ASSLEVPSGIGTQY
many,TRBV11-2,TRBJ2-2,ASRQERLAGGAGELF
many,TRBV20-1,TRBJ2-5,SAHSGTHAQY
-,TRBV29-1,TRBJ1-2,SVDTITNYGYT
few,TRBV7-2,TRBJ1-5,ASSLRRDQPQH
many,TRBV24-1,TRBJ2-7,ATSDAGTRPYEQY
-,TRBV19,TRBJ2-7,ASSITRGYEQY
many,TRBV7-6,TRBJ2-5,ASSLIGKETQY
once,TRBV11-2,TRBJ2-7,ASTRLAGVHEQY
few,TRBV11-3,TRBJ1-3,ASKATGNTIY
-,TRBV12-3/TRBV12-4,TRBJ2-3,ASSPGQGGLRRENTDTQY
-,TRBV2,TRBJ1-5,ASSAVGGSSQPQH
many,TRBV28,TRBJ2-7,ASSLVQASYEQY
many,TRBV5-6,TRBJ2-1,ASSPSLWNNEQF
many,TRBV5-1,TRBJ1-1,ASSVARTGDMNTEAF
many,TRBV15,TRBJ2-1,ATSSSPGVVRGEQF
many,TRBV11-2,TRBJ1-5,ASSYGWGGGQPQH
once,TRBV7-9,TRBJ1-5,ASSPLGQPQH
few,TRBV6-1,TRBJ1-2,ASRGRGLAGYT
many,TRBV2,TRBJ2-2,ASSILLAGDNGELF
many,TRBV10-3,TRBJ1-2,AIRDSVNYGYT
many,TRBV30,TRBJ2-7,AWRGRTSVGQQY
-,TRBV24-1,TRBJ2-3,ATSESRGTTVTQY
many,TRBV11-2,TRBJ2-7,ASSLVWGSSYEQY
many,TRBV7-2,TRBJ2-5,ASSLYASDFLVSQETQY
-,TRBV20-1,TRBJ1-1,SASPSFRMNTEAF
few,TRBV5-1,TRBJ2-3,ASSLGLFSGSTDTQY
many,TRBV27,TRBJ2-7,ASSLETGGPYEQY
-,TRBV5-1,TRBJ1-4,ASSRTGDLNEKLF
many,TRBV20-1,TRBJ1-1,RALRGKGNTEAF
many,TRBV7-9,TRBJ2-4,ASERLAGDIQY
many,TRBV3-1,TRBJ2-5,ASSQALGEGETQY
few,TRBV5-1,-,ASSTLGGGGETQY
many,TRBV3-1,TRBJ2-7,ASSLGSSGSYEQY
many,TRBV2,TRBJ2-1,ASSVRSGRAYEQF
many,TRBV6-5,TRBJ2-5,ASSYSGTGLETQY
many,TRBV24-1,TRBJ2-5,ATSDHGQAQETQY
many,TRBV28,TRBJ1-5,ASIGRGGNQPQH
many,TRBV28,TRBJ1-5,ASRLNRVGSNQPQH
-,TRBV14,TRBJ2-2,ASSQEQIWAGELF
few,TRBV20-1,TRBJ1-1,SADRDSRTEAF
few,TRBV5-4,TRBJ1-1,ASTDRQGVDTEAF
-,TRBV7-3,TRBJ1-2,ASSLMGPANYGYT
many,TRBV11-2,TRBJ2-7,ASTVGANQY
many,TRBV28,TRBJ1-1,ASFALRYTEAF
-,TRBV14,TRBJ2-5,ASSPATEETQY